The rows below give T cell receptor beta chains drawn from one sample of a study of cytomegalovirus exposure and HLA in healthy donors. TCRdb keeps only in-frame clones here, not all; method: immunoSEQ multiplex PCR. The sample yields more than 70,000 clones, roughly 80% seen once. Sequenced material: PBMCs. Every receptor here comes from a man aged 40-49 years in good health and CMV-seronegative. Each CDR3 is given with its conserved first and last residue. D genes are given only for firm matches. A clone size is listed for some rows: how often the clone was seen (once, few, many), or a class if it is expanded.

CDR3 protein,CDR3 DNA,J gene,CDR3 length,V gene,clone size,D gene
CASSSPGQGTGELFF,TGTGCCAGCAGCTCTCCGGGACAGGGGACCGGGGAGCTGTTTTTT,TRBJ2-2,15,TRBV7-9,.,TRBD1
CASSPSVQGAYEQYF,TGTGCCAGCAGCCCGAGCGTACAGGGGGCCTACGAGCAGTACTTC,TRBJ2-7,15,TRBV7-3,.,TRBD1
CASSPGQGPGELFF,TGCGCCAGCAGCCCGGGACAGGGCCCCGGGGAGCTGTTTTTT,TRBJ2-2,14,TRBV4-1,.,TRBD1
CAWSPTGVSGANVLTF,TGTGCCTGGAGTCCCACAGGGGTCTCTGGGGCCAACGTCCTGACTTTC,TRBJ2-6,16,TRBV30,few,TRBD1
CASSLNRAAETQYF,TGTGCCAGCAGCTTGAACAGGGCGGCGGAGACCCAGTACTTC,TRBJ2-5,14,TRBV5-6,.,.
CASRGQGAGNEQFF,TGTGCCAGCCGCGGACAGGGGGCTGGCAATGAGCAGTTCTTC,TRBJ2-1,14,TRBV27,once,TRBD1
CASSQEARVISTDTQYF,TGCGCCAGCAGCCAAGAAGCCAGGGTCATAAGCACAGATACGCAGTATTTT,TRBJ2-3,17,TRBV4-1,.,.
CASSIGTGPYGYTF,TGTGCCAGTAGTATAGGGACAGGACCCTATGGCTACACCTTC,TRBJ1-2,14,TRBV19,.,TRBD1
CASSLLAGLSPSTDTQYF,TGTGCCAGCAGCTTACTCGCAGGGCTAAGCCCTAGCACAGATACGCAGTATTTT,TRBJ2-3,18,TRBV7-3,.,.
CASSERGNTEAFF,TGTGCCAGCAGCGAGCGGGGGAACACTGAAGCTTTCTTT,TRBJ1-1,13,TRBV5-4,.,.
CASSERTGFVHEQYF,TGTGCCAGCAGTGAAAGGACAGGGTTTGTCCACGAGCAGTACTTC,TRBJ2-7,15,TRBV6-1,.,TRBD1
CASSLNVLGEQYF,TGTGCCAGCAGCTTAAACGTCCTCGGGGAGCAGTACTTC,TRBJ2-7,13,TRBV7-2,.,.
CASSLAGRNSVTQYF,TGTGCCAGCAGCTTAGCGGGGAGAAACAGTGTGACCCAGTACTTC,TRBJ2-5,15,TRBV7-8,.,.
CASSSGQGRSYEQYF,TGTGCCAGCAGCTCCGGACAGGGTCGGAGCTACGAGCAGTACTTC,TRBJ2-7,15,TRBV9,.,TRBD1
CAWSSGAGGPGNEQFF,TGTGCCTGGAGTTCCGGTGCGGGGGGGCCGGGGAATGAGCAGTTCTTC,TRBJ2-1,16,TRBV30,few,TRBD2
CASSPRTGEGETQYF,TGCGCCAGCAGCCCAAGGACAGGGGAGGGAGAGACCCAGTACTTC,TRBJ2-5,15,TRBV4-1,.,TRBD1
CASSITTGGVDQPQHF,TGTGCCAGCAGCATAACGACAGGGGGTGTCGATCAGCCCCAGCATTTT,TRBJ1-5,16,TRBV7-9,.,TRBD1
CASSLGQGGEQYF,TGTGCCAGCAGCTTAGGACAGGGTGGCGAGCAGTACTTC,TRBJ2-7,13,TRBV7-9,.,TRBD1
CSVQSGISGEKLFF,TGCAGCGTCCAATCAGGGATCTCCGGGGAAAAACTGTTTTTT,TRBJ1-4,14,TRBV29-1,.,.
CASSHFNQGYNSPLHF,TGTGCCAGCAGCCACTTTAACCAGGGCTATAATTCACCCCTCCACTTT,TRBJ1-6,16,TRBV14,few,.
CASSLVPGRITEAFF,TGTGCCAGCAGCTTGGTCCCAGGGCGGATAACTGAAGCTTTCTTT,TRBJ1-1,15,TRBV5-6,.,.
CASSHPAGTTYEQYF,TGTGCCAGCAGCCACCCAGCGGGGACGACCTACGAGCAGTACTTC,TRBJ2-7,15,TRBV7-9,.,TRBD2
CASSLAGGNEQYF,TGCGCCAGCAGCTTGGCAGGGGGCAACGAGCAGTACTTC,TRBJ2-7,13,TRBV5-1,once,TRBD1
CASSFGTGQETQYF,TGTGCCAGCAGTTTCGGGACAGGACAAGAGACCCAGTACTTC,TRBJ2-5,14,TRBV6-5,.,TRBD1
CASSITKVEQFF,TGTGCCAGCAGCATTACTAAGGTTGAGCAGTTCTTC,TRBJ2-1,12,TRBV7-2,.,.
CASSQDGVTGRETQYF,TGTGCCAGCAGCCAAGATGGGGTCACAGGGCGAGAGACCCAGTACTTC,TRBJ2-5,16,TRBV14,few,.
CASTHLEAEGTGELFF,TGTGCCAGCACACACCTGGAGGCCGAGGGCACCGGGGAGCTGTTTTTT,TRBJ2-2,16,TRBV27,.,.
CASSVVAGGAPYNEQFF,TGTGCCAGCAGCGTAGTGGCGGGGGGGGCACCCTACAATGAGCAGTTCTTC,TRBJ2-1,17,TRBV9,.,TRBD2
CASSQDATDTQYF,TGTGCCAGCAGCCAAGATGCGACAGATACGCAGTATTTT,TRBJ2-3,13,TRBV4-2,.,.
CASQDRATSPLHF,TGTGCCTCACAAGACAGGGCCACTTCACCCCTCCACTTT,TRBJ1-6,13,TRBV19,.,TRBD1
CASRLVGQKDEKLFF,TGCGCCAGCAGACTAGTGGGACAGAAGGATGAAAAACTGTTTTTT,TRBJ1-4,15,TRBV4-1,.,TRBD1
CASSPAGATTNEKLFF,TGTGCCAGCAGCCCTGCGGGGGCCACAACTAATGAAAAACTGTTTTTT,TRBJ1-4,16,TRBV5-4,.,.
CASSQATGGSNQPQHF,TGCGCCAGCAGCCAAGCCACAGGGGGCTCCAATCAGCCCCAGCATTTT,TRBJ1-5,16,TRBV4-1,.,TRBD1
CASSTDSRNEQFF,TGTGCCAGCAGCACAGACAGTCGCAATGAGCAGTTCTTC,TRBJ2-1,13,TRBV7-3,.,.
CASSPGLAGNTGELFF,TGTGCCAGCAGCCCGGGACTAGCGGGGAACACCGGGGAGCTGTTTTTT,TRBJ2-2,16,TRBV7-3,.,TRBD2
CASSLIEDPRRAFF,TGTGCCAGCAGCTTAATCGAGGATCCGCGTCGGGCTTTCTTT,TRBJ1-1,14,TRBV7-9,.,.
CASTPYPRGISGNTIYF,TGTGCCAGTACTCCTTACCCGAGGGGGATCTCTGGAAACACCATATATTTT,TRBJ1-3,17,TRBV19,.,.
CASSLYRDGYTF,TGTGCCAGCAGCCTCTACAGGGATGGCTACACCTTC,TRBJ1-2,12,TRBV7-9,.,.
CASSPTDFYEQYF,TGTGCCAGCTCACCAACAGATTTCTACGAGCAGTACTTC,TRBJ2-7,13,TRBV18,.,.
CSGKGTAEPAEAFF,TGCAGCGGGAAGGGGACAGCAGAACCCGCTGAAGCTTTCTTT,TRBJ1-1,14,TRBV29-1,.,TRBD1
CASNRNRGQETQYF,TGTGCCAGCAATAGAAACAGGGGACAAGAGACCCAGTACTTC,TRBJ2-5,14,TRBV9,.,TRBD1
CASSLGPGQRSQPQHF,TGTGCCAGCAGCTTAGGACCGGGACAGAGGAGCCAGCCCCAGCATTTT,TRBJ1-5,16,TRBV7-2,few,TRBD1
CASSFAGAGELFF,TGTGCCAGCAGTTTTGCGGGGGCCGGGGAGCTGTTTTTT,TRBJ2-2,13,TRBV27,.,TRBD2
CASADRSMNNSPLHF,TGTGCCAGCGCGGACAGGAGTATGAATAATTCACCCCTCCACTTT,TRBJ1-6,15,TRBV11-1,.,TRBD1
CAISEHYEQYF,TGTGCCATCAGTGAACACTACGAGCAGTACTTC,TRBJ2-7,11,TRBV10-3,.,.
CASRRTGRSTDTQYF,TGTGCCAGCAGGCGGACAGGGCGGAGCACAGATACGCAGTATTTT,TRBJ2-3,15,TRBV14,.,TRBD1
CASSQSVRGSYEQYF,TGCGCCAGCAGCCAATCGGTCAGGGGTTCCTACGAGCAGTACTTC,TRBJ2-7,15,TRBV4-1,.,.
CASSLAHRAGLAYNEQFF,TGTGCCAGCAGCTTAGCGCATCGAGCGGGACTAGCCTACAATGAGCAGTTCTTC,TRBJ2-1,18,TRBV7-9,.,TRBD2
CASSPGTGGYEQYF,TGTGCCAGCTCACCCGGGACAGGGGGCTACGAGCAGTACTTC,TRBJ2-7,14,TRBV18,.,TRBD1
CASGHSGGADEQFF,TGCGCCAGCGGACATAGCGGGGGGGCCGATGAGCAGTTCTTC,TRBJ2-1,14,TRBV4-3,.,TRBD2